Below, 13 T cell receptor beta chains from the same sample are listed, as sequenced in a study of blood T cell repertoires in COVID-19. The protocol was immunoSEQ multiplex PCR, while the TCRdb copy is restricted to in-frame clones and leaves out a portion. The table shows roughly 230,000 clones, with about 85% occurring only once. The sequenced material came from peripheral blood. The source of these receptors is a woman older than 75 with COVID-19, enrolled during active disease.

The rearrangement links TRBV9 to TRBJ2-2; 10 nucleotides match TRBD1. Germline V gene sequence: CDR1 SGDLS, CDR2 YYNGEE. The CDR3 is made up of 15 amino acids. J lost 6 bases, V lost 0 bases, and 2 bases had no gene match. CDR3 protein: CASSVEGQGSGELFF. As DNA, the CDR3 is TGTGCCAGCAGCGTAGAGGGACAGGGGTCCGGGGAGCTGTTTTTT.

This clone was seen a single time. This chain uses TRBV28 with TRBJ2-7; 8 nucleotides match TRBD1. CDR1 and CDR2 (germline): MDHEN, SYDVKM. This CDR3 is built from 13 residues. With 6 bases clipped from V and 4 bases from J, the junction kept 5 bases outside the gene matches. CDR3 residues: CASRAGQGYEQYF. CDR3 coding DNA: TGTGCCAGCAGAGCCGGACAGGGTTACGAGCAGTACTTC.

The chain employs TRBV19 and TRBJ1-6; D ambiguous. Germline-derived CDR1 and CDR2 are LNHDA and SQIVND (reference sequence). The CDR3 is 15 residues long. Trimming cost V 7 bases and J 2 bases, with 12 bases left between them. The CDR3 region has the DNA TGTGCCAGTACGGAGCAAACCGCCTATAATTCACCCCTCCACTTT. Translated, it gives CASTEQTAYNSPLHF.

The chain links TRBV7-6 to TRBJ2-3; 10 bases align to TRBD2. The CDR3 is 16 amino acids. The V segment lost 4 bases and the J segment 4 bases; nucleotides outside the gene matches: 8. Germline values: CDR1 SGHVS, CDR2 FNYEAQ. DNA of the CDR3: TGTGCCAGCAGCTCCCTCAGCGGGGGGGCGTCAGATACGCAGTATTTT. Translating it yields CASSSLSGGASDTQYF. The full variable domain, in which reference TRBV7-6 and TRBJ2-3 provide the parts outside the CDR3, is GAGVSQSPRYKVTKRGQDVALRCDPISGHVSLYWYRQALGQGPEFLTYFNYEAQQDKSGLPNDRFSAERPEGSISTLTIQRTEQRDSAMYRCASSSLSGGASDTQYFGPGTRLTVL.

The rearrangement links TRBV18 to TRBJ2-5; D call uncertain. The CDR3 sequence is 13 residues long. The germline V gene has CDR1 KGHSH and CDR2 LQKENI. V dropped 4 bases and J dropped 5 bases, with 11 bases sitting between them. The CDR3 DNA reads TGTGCCAGCTCACAGTCTAGACGCGAGACCCAGTACTTC. Translation gives CASSQSRRETQYF.

The V and J genes are TRBV12-1 and TRBJ2-7; TRBD2 reflects the table's D call only, with no check against the DNA. TRBV12-1 is annotated as a pseudogene. The CDR3 consists of 14 residues. CDR3 protein: CASSLPGISYEQYV. CDR3 nucleotide sequence: TGTGCCAGCAGCTTGCCGGGGATTTCTTACGAGCAGTACGTC.

This chain connects TRBV28 to TRBJ2-1; unclear D gene. This CDR3 is built from 14 residues. V lost 5 bases, J lost 7 bases, and 15 bases lay in between. Germline V gives CDR1 MDHEN, CDR2 SYDVKM. The CDR3 spells CASSPLNSINEQFF. CDR3 bases: TGTGCCAGCAGTCCTCTGAACTCTATAAATGAGCAGTTCTTC.

J is TRBJ1-2 and V is TRBV5-1; D remains ambiguous. V lost 1 base, J lost 1 base, and 5 bases lay in between. CDR1 is SGHRS and CDR2 is YFSETQ in the germline V gene. The CDR3 consists of 13 residues. CDR3 DNA: TGCGCCAGCAGCTTGACAGTTAACTATGGCTACACCTTC. It codes for CASSLTVNYGYTF. Drawing the rest from reference TRBV5-1 and TRBJ1-2, the complete variable domain is KAGVTQTPRYLIKTRGQQVTLSCSPISGHRSVSWYQQTPGQGLQFLFEYFSETQRNKGNFPGRFSGRQFSNSRSEMNVSTLELGDSALYLCASSLTVNYGYTFGSGTRLTVV.

There are a few counts of this clone. The chain has TRBV10-3 and TRBJ1-1; D unclear. The CDR3 extends over 14 amino acids. Germline CDR1 and CDR2: ENHRY and SYGVKD. V was cut by 3 bases and J by 0 bases, with 8 bases left in between. DNA for the CDR3: TGTGCCATCAGTGACAGAGACATGAACACTGAAGCTTTCTTT. Its translation: CAISDRDMNTEAFF.

About this clone: It is likely a read error, because the conserved phenylalanine at the end of the CDR3 is missing. This chain links TRBV5-1 with TRBJ1-1; a weak D match, TRBD1 (6 bases). Germline-derived CDR1 and CDR2 are SGHRS and YFSETQ. V was pared by 0 bases and J by 1 base, with 10 bases between. The CDR3 covers 15 residues. DNA of the CDR3: TGCGCCAGCAGCTTGGCCGGACAGAGGAACACTGAAGCTTTCCTT. Protein: CASSLAGQRNTEAFL.

V usage is TRBV24-1 and J usage is TRBJ2-3, with TRBD2 identical over 7 bases. Germline values: CDR1 KGHDR, CDR2 SFDVKD. This CDR3 spans 15 amino acids. Germline trimming cut 7 bases from V and 2 bases from J; bases unmatched to any gene: 8. The CDR3 DNA reads as TGTGCCACCAGAGGACCTAGCGGAAACACAGATACGCAGTATTTT. Protein: CATRGPSGNTDTQYF.

The V and J genes are TRBV7-9 and TRBJ2-5; possible D gene TRBD1, 6 bases. V dropped 4 bases and J dropped 0 bases, with 12 bases sitting between them. The length of the CDR3 is 15 residues. CDR1 SEHNR and CDR2 FQNEAQ come from the germline V gene (reference sequence). The CDR3 here is CASSSSDRNQETQYF. For the CDR3, the DNA is TGTGCCAGCAGCTCCTCAGACAGGAACCAAGAGACCCAGTACTTC.

This chain connects TRBV7-9 to TRBJ2-7; 7 bases are a match to TRBD1. CDR3 length: 12 residues. With 5 bases clipped from V and 9 bases from J, the junction kept 7 bases outside the gene matches. CDR1 SEHNR and CDR2 FQNEAQ come from the germline V gene (reference sequence). This CDR3 reads CASSRDRGGQYV. CDR3 bases: TGTGCCAGCAGCCGGGACAGAGGTGGGCAGTACGTC.